The clone carrying this T cell receptor (beta chain) was detected a few times. Antigen unknown. The CDR3 is 15 residues long. Germline CDR1 DFQATT, CDR2 SNEGSKA (reference sequence). Trimming pared 0 bases from V and 2 bases from J, leaving 14 bases between. The data originate from a study of T cell repertoires in cytomegalovirus infection. For the study at large: Newly reported HLA-C-restricted and thoroughly characterized HLA-B-restricted CMV epitopes were employed. Public TCR beta signatures were indicative of both CMV infection and a matching HLA type.

Study-level results: Public TCR beta family frequency separated CMV-and-HLA carriers, including in an independent cohort. HLA-C-restricted TCR beta clonotypes specific for CMV led the ex vivo response.

One entry per CDR3 protein, called by TCRdb with MiXCR from the reads. The sample holds fewer than 1,000,000 distinct CDR3 sequences, 30% to 40% seen once. This sequence originates from a human donor in good health (CMV status not recorded). Some clones in this sample may be carry-over from other donors' samples. The chain couples TRBV20-1 to TRBJ2-7, with a possible D match to TRBD2 (6 bases). This sample comprised cultured CD8+ T cells from PBMCs, obtained from culture after CMV antigen stimulation. CDR3 nucleotides: TGCAGTGCTAGAGACATCGGGGGTTCGGCCTACGAGCAGTACGTC. It yields the protein CSARDIGGSAYEQYV.